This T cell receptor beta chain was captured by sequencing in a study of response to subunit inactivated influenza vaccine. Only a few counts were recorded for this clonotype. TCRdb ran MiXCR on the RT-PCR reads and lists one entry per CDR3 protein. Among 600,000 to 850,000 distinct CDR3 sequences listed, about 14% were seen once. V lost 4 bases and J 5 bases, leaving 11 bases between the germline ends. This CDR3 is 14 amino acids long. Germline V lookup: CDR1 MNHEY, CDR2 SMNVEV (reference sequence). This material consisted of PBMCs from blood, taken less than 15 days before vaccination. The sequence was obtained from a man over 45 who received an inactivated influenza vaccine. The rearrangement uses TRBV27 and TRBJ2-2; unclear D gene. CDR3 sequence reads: CASSSVPWTGELFF. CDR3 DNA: TGTGCCAGCAGTTCGGTACCGTGGACCGGGGAGCTGTTTTTT.